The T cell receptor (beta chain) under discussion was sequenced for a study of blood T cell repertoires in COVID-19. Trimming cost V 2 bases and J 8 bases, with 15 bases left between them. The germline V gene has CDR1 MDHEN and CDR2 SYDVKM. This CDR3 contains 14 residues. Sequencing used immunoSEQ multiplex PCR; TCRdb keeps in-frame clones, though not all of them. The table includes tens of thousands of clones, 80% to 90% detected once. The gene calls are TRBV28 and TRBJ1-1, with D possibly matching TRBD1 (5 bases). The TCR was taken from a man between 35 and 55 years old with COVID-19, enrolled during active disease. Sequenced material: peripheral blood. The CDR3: CASSLVMGREEAFF. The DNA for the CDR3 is TGTGCCAGCAGTTTAGTTATGGGGCGAGAAGAAGCTTTCTTT.